A single T cell receptor (beta chain) is shown here with its context. The antigen remains unidentified. This specimen comes from a study of T cells after yellow fever vaccination. Points from the study as a whole: Only a minor proportion of clonotypes was detected across both CD4 and CD8 compartments.

For TCR, cDNA came from 5'RACE template switching, which added a universal primer site and UMIs. MiXCR, applied by TCRdb to the 5' RACE reads, yields one record per CDR3 protein. The table shows under 600,000 distinct CDR3 sequences, with 20% to 25% occurring only once. Losses at the gene ends were 6 bases for V and 3 bases for J; bases not matched to a gene: 6. CDR1 and CDR2 from the germline V gene are MNHEY and SMNVEV (reference sequence). CDR3 length equals 14 residues. Material: PBMCs, obtained roughly 23 days after the first yellow fever vaccination. The chain is built from TRBV27 and TRBJ2-7, with 9 positions matching TRBD1. The sequence was collected from a man between 18 and 29 years old who received the YFV17D yellow fever vaccine. CDR3 in DNA: TGTGCCAGCAGGACTACAGGGGGCCACTACGAGCAGTACTTC. It is translated as CASRTTGGHYEQYF.